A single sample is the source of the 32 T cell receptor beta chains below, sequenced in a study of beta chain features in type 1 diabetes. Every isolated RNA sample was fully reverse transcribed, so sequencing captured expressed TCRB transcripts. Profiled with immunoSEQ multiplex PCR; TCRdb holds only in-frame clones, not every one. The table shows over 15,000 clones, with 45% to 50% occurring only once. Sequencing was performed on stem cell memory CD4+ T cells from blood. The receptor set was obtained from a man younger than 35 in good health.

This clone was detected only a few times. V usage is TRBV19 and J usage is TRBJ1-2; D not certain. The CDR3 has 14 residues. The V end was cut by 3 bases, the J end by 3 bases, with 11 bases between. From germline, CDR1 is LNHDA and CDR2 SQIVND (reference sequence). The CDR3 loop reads CASSIRVLDYGYTF. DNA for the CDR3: TGTGCCAGTAGTATTCGGGTGCTGGACTATGGCTACACCTTC.

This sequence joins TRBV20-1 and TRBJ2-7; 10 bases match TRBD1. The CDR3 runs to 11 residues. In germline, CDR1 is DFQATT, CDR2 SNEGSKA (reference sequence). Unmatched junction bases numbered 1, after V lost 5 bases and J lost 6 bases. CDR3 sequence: CSARQGAEQYF. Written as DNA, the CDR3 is TGCAGTGCTCGACAGGGGGCCGAGCAGTACTTC.

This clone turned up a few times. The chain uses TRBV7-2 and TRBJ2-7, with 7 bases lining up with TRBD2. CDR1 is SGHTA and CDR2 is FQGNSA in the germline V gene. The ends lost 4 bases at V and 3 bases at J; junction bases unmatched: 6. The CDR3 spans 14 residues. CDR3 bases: TGTGCCAGCAGCTCTCAGCGGGGACTCTACGAGCAGTACTTC. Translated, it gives CASSSQRGLYEQYF.

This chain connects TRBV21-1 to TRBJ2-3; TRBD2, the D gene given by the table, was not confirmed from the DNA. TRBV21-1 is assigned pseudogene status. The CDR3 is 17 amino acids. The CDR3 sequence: CASPLTHLAGMADTQYF. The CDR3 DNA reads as TGTGCCAGCCCGCTTACCCATCTAGCGGGGATGGCAGATACGCAGTATTTT.

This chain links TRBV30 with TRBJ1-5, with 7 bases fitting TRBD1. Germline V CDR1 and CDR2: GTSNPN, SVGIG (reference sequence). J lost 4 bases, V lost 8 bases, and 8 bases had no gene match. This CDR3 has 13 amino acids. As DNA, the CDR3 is TGTGCCGGGGGACAGATGTTTAATCAGCCCCAGCATTTT. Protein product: CAGGQMFNQPQHF.

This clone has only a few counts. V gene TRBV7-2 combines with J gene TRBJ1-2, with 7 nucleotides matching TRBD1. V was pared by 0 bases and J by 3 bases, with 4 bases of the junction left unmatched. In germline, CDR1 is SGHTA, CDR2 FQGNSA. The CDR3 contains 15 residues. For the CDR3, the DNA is TGTGCCAGCAGCTTAGCACGAGACAGGGACTATGGCTACACCTTC. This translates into CASSLARDRDYGYTF. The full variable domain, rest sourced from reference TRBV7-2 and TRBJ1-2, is GAGVSQSPSNKVTEKGKDVELRCDPISGHTALYWYRQSLGQGLEFLIYFQGNSAPDKSGLPSDRFSAERTGGSVSTLTIQRTQQEDSAVYLCASSLARDRDYGYTFGSGTRLTVV.

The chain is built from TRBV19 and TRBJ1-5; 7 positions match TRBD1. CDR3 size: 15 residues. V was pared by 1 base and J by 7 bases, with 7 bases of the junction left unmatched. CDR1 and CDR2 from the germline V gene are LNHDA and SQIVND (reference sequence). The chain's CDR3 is CASSIATGRWQPQHF. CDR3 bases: TGTGCCAGTAGTATAGCGACAGGGCGATGGCAGCCCCAGCATTTT. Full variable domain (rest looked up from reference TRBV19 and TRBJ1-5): DGGITQSPKYLFRKEGQNVTLSCEQNLNHDAMYWYRQDPGQGLRLIYYSQIVNDFQKGDIAEGYSVSREKKESFPLTVTSAQKNPTAFYLCASSIATGRWQPQHFGDGTRLSIL.

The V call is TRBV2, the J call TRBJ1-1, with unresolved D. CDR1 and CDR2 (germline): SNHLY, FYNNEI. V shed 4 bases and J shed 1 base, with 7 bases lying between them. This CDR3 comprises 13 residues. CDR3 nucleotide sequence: TGTGCCAGCAGTGTTCGAGAGAACACTGAAGCTTTCTTT. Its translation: CASSVRENTEAFF.

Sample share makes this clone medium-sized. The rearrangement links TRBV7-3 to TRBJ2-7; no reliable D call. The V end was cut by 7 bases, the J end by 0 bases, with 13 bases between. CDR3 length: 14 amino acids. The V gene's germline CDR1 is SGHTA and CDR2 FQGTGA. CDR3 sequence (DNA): TGTGCCAGCAAGATCACGGAGAGCTCCTACGAGCAGTACTTC. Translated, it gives CASKITESSYEQYF.

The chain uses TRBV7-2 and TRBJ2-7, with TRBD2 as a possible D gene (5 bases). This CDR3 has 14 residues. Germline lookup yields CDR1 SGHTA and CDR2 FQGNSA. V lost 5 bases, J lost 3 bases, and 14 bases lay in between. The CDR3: CASSLMDGDYEQYF. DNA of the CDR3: TGTGCCAGCAGCCTAATGGACGGGGACTACGAGCAGTACTTC.

The CDR3 here is CASSQELMNYRVAHFPEAFF. As DNA, the CDR3 is TGCGCCAGCAGCCAAGAATTGATGAATTACAGGGTTGCCCATTTCCCTGAAGCTTTCTTT. The chain is built from TRBV4-3 and TRBJ1-1; perhaps TRBD1 as D (6 bases). This CDR3 spans 20 amino acids. V lost 0 bases to trimming and J lost 6 bases, with 29 bases between them. Germline values: CDR1 LGHNA, CDR2 YSLEER.

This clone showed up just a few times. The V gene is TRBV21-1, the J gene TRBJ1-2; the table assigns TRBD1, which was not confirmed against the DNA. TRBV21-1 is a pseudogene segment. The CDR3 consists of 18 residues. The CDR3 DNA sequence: TGTGCCAGCAGCAAAGACAATGGTACAGACCGACCACGCTATGGCTACACCTTC. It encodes CASSKDNGTDRPRYGYTF.

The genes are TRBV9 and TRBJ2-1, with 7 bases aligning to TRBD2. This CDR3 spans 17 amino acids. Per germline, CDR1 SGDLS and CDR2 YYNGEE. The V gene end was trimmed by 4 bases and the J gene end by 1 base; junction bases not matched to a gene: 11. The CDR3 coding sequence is TGTGCCAGCAGCCCAGACGGCGGGAGTCGGTCCTACAATGAGCAGTTCTTC. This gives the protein CASSPDGGSRSYNEQFF.

The CDR3 spells CASSPRQANYGYTF. CDR3 in DNA: TGTGCCAGCTCACCACGGCAGGCTAACTATGGCTACACCTTC. The chain links TRBV18 to TRBJ1-2; no firm D call. Trimming pared 1 base from V and 0 bases from J, leaving 6 bases between. The CDR3 runs 14 residues. The V gene's germline CDR1 is KGHSH and CDR2 LQKENI.

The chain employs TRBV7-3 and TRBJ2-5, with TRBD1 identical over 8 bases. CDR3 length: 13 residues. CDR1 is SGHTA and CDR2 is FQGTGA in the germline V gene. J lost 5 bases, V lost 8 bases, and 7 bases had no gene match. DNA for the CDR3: TGTGCCAGCGGACAGGGATCCGCGGAGACCCAGTACTTC. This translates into CASGQGSAETQYF.

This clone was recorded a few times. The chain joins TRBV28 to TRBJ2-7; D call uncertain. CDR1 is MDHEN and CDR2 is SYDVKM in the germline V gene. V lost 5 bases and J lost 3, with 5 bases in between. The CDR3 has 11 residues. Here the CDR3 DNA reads TGTGCCAGCAGTCAGGTCTACGAGCAGTACTTC. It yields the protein CASSQVYEQYF.

The CDR3 region has the DNA TGTGCCAGCAGCTCCTTCGGGACAGGGCCGAGTAATGAAAAACTGTTTTTT. Translation gives CASSSFGTGPSNEKLFF. The rearrangement links TRBV7-6 to TRBJ1-4, with TRBD1 matching 9 bases. V dropped 4 bases and J dropped 4; count of bases not matched to a gene: 10. Per germline, CDR1 SGHVS and CDR2 FNYEAQ. CDR3 length: 17 residues. The whole variable domain, remainder taken from reference TRBV7-6 and TRBJ1-4, is GAGVSQSPRYKVTKRGQDVALRCDPISGHVSLYWYRQALGQGPEFLTYFNYEAQQDKSGLPNDRFSAERPEGSISTLTIQRTEQRDSAMYRCASSSFGTGPSNEKLFFGSGTQLSVL.

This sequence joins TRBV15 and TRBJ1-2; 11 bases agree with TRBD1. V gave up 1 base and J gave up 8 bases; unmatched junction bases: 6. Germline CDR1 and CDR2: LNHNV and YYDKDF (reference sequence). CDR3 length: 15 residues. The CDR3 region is CATSRGDRGFEGYTF. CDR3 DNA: TGTGCCACCAGCAGAGGGGACAGGGGGTTCGAGGGCTACACCTTC.

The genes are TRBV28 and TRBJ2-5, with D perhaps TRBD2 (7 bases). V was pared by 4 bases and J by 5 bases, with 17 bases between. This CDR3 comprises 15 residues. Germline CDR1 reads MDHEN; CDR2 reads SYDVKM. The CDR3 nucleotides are TGTGCCAGCAGTTCCCGGGTGGGAGGGGGGGAGACCCAGTACTTC. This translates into CASSSRVGGGETQYF.

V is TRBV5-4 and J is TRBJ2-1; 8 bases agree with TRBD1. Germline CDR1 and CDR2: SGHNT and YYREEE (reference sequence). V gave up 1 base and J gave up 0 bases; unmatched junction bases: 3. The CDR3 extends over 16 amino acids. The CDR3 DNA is TGTGCCAGCAGCTTGTCGACAGGGGCCTCCTACAATGAGCAGTTCTTC. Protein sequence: CASSLSTGASYNEQFF.

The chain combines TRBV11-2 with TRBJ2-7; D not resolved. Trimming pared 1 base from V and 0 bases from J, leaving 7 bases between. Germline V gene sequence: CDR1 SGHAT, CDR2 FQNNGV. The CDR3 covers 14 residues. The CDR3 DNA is TGTGCCAGCAGCTTAGTTGCGGTCTCCTACGAGCAGTACTTC. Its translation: CASSLVAVSYEQYF.

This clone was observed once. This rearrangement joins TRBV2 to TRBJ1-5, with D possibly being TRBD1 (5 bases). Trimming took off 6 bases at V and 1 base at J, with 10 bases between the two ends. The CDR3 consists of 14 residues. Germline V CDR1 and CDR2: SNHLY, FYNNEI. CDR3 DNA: TGTGCCAGCAGAGGGGTACGAAGCAATCAGCCCCAGCATTTT. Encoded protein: CASRGVRSNQPQHF. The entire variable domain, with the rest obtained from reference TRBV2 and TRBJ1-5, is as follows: EPEVTQTPSHQVTQMGQEVILRCVPISNHLYFYWYRQILGQKVEFLVSFYNNEISEKSEIFDDQFSVERPDGSNFTLKIRSTKLEDSAMYFCASRGVRSNQPQHFGDGTRLSIL.

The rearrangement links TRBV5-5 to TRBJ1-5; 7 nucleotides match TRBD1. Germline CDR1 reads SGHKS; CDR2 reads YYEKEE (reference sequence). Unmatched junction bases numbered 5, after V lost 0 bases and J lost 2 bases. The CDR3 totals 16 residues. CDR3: CASSLDGRGGNQPQHF. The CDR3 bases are TGTGCCAGCAGCTTGGATGGCAGGGGGGGCAATCAGCCCCAGCATTTT.

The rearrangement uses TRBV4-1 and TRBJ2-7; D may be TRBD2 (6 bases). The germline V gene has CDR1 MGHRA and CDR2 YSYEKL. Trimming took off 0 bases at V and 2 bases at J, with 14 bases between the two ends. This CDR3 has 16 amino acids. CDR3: CASSQEGTGAPYEQYF. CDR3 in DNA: TGCGCCAGCAGCCAAGAAGGGACTGGAGCCCCCTACGAGCAGTACTTC.

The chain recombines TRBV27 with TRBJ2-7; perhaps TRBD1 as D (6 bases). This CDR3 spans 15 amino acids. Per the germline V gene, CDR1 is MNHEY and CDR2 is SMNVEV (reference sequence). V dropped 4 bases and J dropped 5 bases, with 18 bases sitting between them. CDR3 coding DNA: TGTGCCAGCAGTTCCCCGGGCACAGGGTCAGACGAGCAGTACTTC. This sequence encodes CASSSPGTGSDEQYF.

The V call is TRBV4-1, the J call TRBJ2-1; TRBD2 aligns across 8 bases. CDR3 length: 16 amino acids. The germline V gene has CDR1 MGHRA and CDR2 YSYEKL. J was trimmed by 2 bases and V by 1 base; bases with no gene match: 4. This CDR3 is CASSQGGGSTYNEQFF. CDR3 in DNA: TGCGCCAGCAGCCAAGGCGGGGGGAGCACCTACAATGAGCAGTTCTTC.

In nucleotides, the CDR3 is TGTGCCAGCAGTTTACCTACAGGGGGCAAACCTCAGCCCCAGCATTTT. This sequence encodes CASSLPTGGKPQPQHF. The chain is built from TRBV28 and TRBJ1-5; TRBD1 aligns across 9 bases. There are 16 residues in the CDR3. V trimming: 2 bases; J trimming: 6 bases; junction bases outside the gene matches: 8. Germline CDR1 reads MDHEN; CDR2 reads SYDVKM.

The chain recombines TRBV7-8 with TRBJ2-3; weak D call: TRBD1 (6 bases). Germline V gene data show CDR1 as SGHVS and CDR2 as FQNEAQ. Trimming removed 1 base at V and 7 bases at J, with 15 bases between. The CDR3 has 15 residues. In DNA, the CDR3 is TGTGCCAGCAGCTTAGAGACAGGAGCCTCGCATACGCAGTATTTT. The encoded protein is CASSLETGASHTQYF.

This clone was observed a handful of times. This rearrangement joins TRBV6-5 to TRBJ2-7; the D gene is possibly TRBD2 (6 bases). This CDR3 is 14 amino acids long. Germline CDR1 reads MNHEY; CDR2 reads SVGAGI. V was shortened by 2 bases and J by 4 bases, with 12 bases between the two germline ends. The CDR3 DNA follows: TGTGCCAGCAGTTACGACCCTCGGGAGTACGAGCAGTACTTC. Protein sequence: CASSYDPREYEQYF.

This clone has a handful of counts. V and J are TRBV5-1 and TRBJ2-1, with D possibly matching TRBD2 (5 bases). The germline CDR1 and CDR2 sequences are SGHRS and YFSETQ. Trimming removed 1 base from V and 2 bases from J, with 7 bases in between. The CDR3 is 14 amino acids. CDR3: CASSLRGTYNEQFF. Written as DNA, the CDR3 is TGCGCCAGCAGCTTGAGAGGGACCTACAATGAGCAGTTCTTC. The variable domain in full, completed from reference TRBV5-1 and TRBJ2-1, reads KAGVTQTPRYLIKTRGQQVTLSCSPISGHRSVSWYQQTPGQGLQFLFEYFSETQRNKGNFPGRFSGRQFSNSRSEMNVSTLELGDSALYLCASSLRGTYNEQFFGPGTRLTVL.

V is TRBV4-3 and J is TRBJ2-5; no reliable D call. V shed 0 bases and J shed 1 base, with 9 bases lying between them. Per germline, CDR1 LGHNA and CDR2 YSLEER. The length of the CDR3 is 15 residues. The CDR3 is CASSQDAAVQETQYF. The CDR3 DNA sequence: TGCGCCAGCAGCCAAGATGCGGCAGTCCAAGAGACCCAGTACTTC.

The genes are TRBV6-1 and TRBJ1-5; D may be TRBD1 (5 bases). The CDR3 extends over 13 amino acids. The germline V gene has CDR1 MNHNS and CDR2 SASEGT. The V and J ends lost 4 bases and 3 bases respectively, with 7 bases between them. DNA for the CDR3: TGTGCCAGCAGTGGACAGCACAATCAGCCCCAGCATTTT. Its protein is CASSGQHNQPQHF.